What follows are 26 T cell receptor beta chains derived from one specimen sequenced in a study of blood T cell repertoires in COVID-19. TCRdb's table, derived via immunoSEQ multiplex PCR, lists solely in-frame clones and lacks some. Here the sample spans around 180,000 clones, approximately 77% being singletons. Sequencing used peripheral blood. The receptor set was obtained from a woman of 80 years or more with active or convalescent COVID-19.

The chain recombines TRBV7-2 with TRBJ2-2; TRBD2 aligns across 11 bases. The V segment lost 4 bases and the J segment 3 bases; nucleotides outside the gene matches: 7. The length of the CDR3 is 17 residues. Germline loops: CDR1 SGHTA, CDR2 FQGNSA. This CDR3 reads CASSSGTSGGHTGELFF. The CDR3 coding sequence is TGTGCCAGCAGCTCCGGGACTAGCGGAGGACACACCGGGGAGCTGTTTTTT.

The chain joins TRBV14 to TRBJ2-7; 10 bases line up with TRBD2. CDR1 is SGHDN and CDR2 is FVKESK in the germline V gene. The CDR3 loop spans 15 amino acids. V dropped 1 base and J dropped 6; count of bases not matched to a gene: 6. In DNA, the CDR3 is TGTGCCAGCAGCCAAGCGATGAGCGGGAGGGCCGAGCAGTACTTC. Translating it yields CASSQAMSGRAEQYF.

Here the CDR3 reads CASSLVSGMATEAFF. The CDR3 DNA is TGTGCCAGCAGCTTAGTCTCAGGGATGGCCACTGAAGCTTTCTTT. The V call is TRBV7-9, the J call TRBJ1-1; a possible D gene is TRBD1 (5 bases). Trimming shortened V by 1 base and J by 4 bases, and 13 bases separated the two germline ends. In germline, CDR1 is SEHNR, CDR2 FQNEAQ (reference sequence). The CDR3 covers 15 residues. Full variable domain (outside the CDR3, taken from reference TRBV7-9 and TRBJ1-1): DTGVSQNPRHKITKRGQNVTFRCDPISEHNRLYWYRQTLGQGPEFLTYFQNEAQLEKSRLLSDRFSAERPKGSFSTLEIQRTEQGDSAMYLCASSLVSGMATEAFFGQGTRLTVV.

The chain links TRBV28 to TRBJ2-5; TRBD1 aligns across 9 bases. V lost 6 bases, J lost 5 bases, and 7 bases stayed unmatched. From germline, CDR1 is MDHEN and CDR2 SYDVKM. There are 14 residues in the CDR3. The CDR3 reads CASRGQGQGETQYF. The CDR3 DNA reads as TGTGCCAGCAGGGGACAGGGTCAAGGGGAGACCCAGTACTTC.

This chain connects TRBV7-2 to TRBJ2-2; D is perhaps TRBD1 (5 bases). Deletions cut 1 base from V and 7 bases from J, with 10 bases between. The CDR3 spans 14 residues. CDR1 and CDR2 (germline): SGHTA, FQGNSA. This chain's CDR3 is CASSLEGRVGELFF. The CDR3 DNA reads as TGTGCCAGCAGCTTAGAGGGCAGGGTCGGGGAGCTGTTTTTT.

The chain employs TRBV12-3 or TRBV12-4 and TRBJ1-1, with D possibly matching TRBD1 (6 bases). The CDR3 covers 13 residues. The V end was cut by 5 bases, the J end by 7 bases, with 14 bases between. CDR3 nucleotide sequence: TGTGCCAGCAGTAGTCGGGGGGCGAGTGAAGCTTTCTTT. This codes for CASSSRGASEAFF.

V is TRBV24-1 and J is TRBJ2-1; 9 bases agree with TRBD2. CDR3 size: 15 residues. V gave up 6 bases and J gave up 1 base; unmatched junction bases: 3. The germline V gene encodes CDR1 KGHDR and CDR2 SFDVKD. CDR3 nucleotide sequence: TGTGCCACCAGTACAGCGGGAGGTTCCTACAATGAGCAGTTCTTC. Amino acids: CATSTAGGSYNEQFF.

This clone was observed a handful of times. The genes are TRBV6-5 and TRBJ1-5; possibly TRBD1 for D (5 bases). This CDR3 is built from 15 residues. V lost 5 bases, J lost 2 bases, and 13 bases lay in between. Germline V gene sequence: CDR1 MNHEY, CDR2 SVGAGI. The CDR3 nucleotides are TGTGCCAGCAGTCTTTCCAGGGAAGGCAATCAGCCCCAGCATTTT. Its translation: CASSLSREGNQPQHF.

This clone was found once. V and J are TRBV30 and TRBJ1-2; the D gene is possibly TRBD1 (6 bases). The CDR3 loop spans 16 amino acids. V lost 0 bases and J 4 bases, leaving 18 bases between the germline ends. Germline CDR1 GTSNPN, CDR2 SVGIG (reference sequence). CDR3 sequence: CAWSVGGQGLVYGYTF. For the CDR3, the DNA is TGTGCCTGGAGTGTGGGGGGGCAGGGCTTAGTCTATGGCTACACCTTC.

The rearrangement uses TRBV4-1 and TRBJ1-5, with a tentative D call TRBD1 (5 bases). With 0 bases removed from V and 0 bases from J, the gap between germline ends came to 15 bases. Per the germline V gene, CDR1 is MGHRA and CDR2 is YSYEKL. The CDR3 has 18 amino acids. DNA for the CDR3: TGCGCCAGCAGCCAAGATCCTCCAGGGACTTATAGCAATCAGCCCCAGCATTTT. Protein: CASSQDPPGTYSNQPQHF.

This clone was counted only a few times. The chain is built from TRBV28 and TRBJ1-3; 10 positions match TRBD1. CDR3 length equals 16 residues. From germline, CDR1 is MDHEN and CDR2 SYDVKM. Losses at the gene ends were 5 bases for V and 4 bases for J; bases not matched to a gene: 8. This CDR3 reads CASSPRGQGVGNTIYF. Here the CDR3 DNA reads TGTGCCAGCAGTCCCCGAGGACAGGGGGTAGGAAACACCATATATTTT.

The chain carries TRBV5-6 and TRBJ1-6; D gene ambiguous. CDR1 SGHDT and CDR2 YYEEEE come from the germline V gene. The CDR3 contains 17 residues. V was cut by 0 bases and J by 7 bases, with 17 bases left in between. The CDR3 is CASSLVAADPANSPLHF. The CDR3 DNA reads TGTGCCAGCAGCTTGGTAGCGGCAGATCCGGCCAATTCACCCCTCCACTTT. Supplemented by reference TRBV5-6 and TRBJ1-6, the full variable domain reads DAGVTQSPTHLIKTRGQQVTLRCSPKSGHDTVSWYQQALGQGPQFIFQYYEEEERQRGNFPDRFSGHQFPNYSSELNVNALLLGDSALYLCASSLVAADPANSPLHFGNGTRLTVT.

The chain couples TRBV19 to TRBJ1-2; the match to TRBD1 covers 9 bases. From germline, CDR1 is LNHDA and CDR2 SQIVND (reference sequence). The CDR3 is 14 amino acids. V was clipped by 10 bases and J by 7 bases; unmatched bases: 13. The CDR3 DNA reads TGTGCCACCTGCCCGGGACAGGGATCGGGTGGCTACACCTTC. This sequence encodes CATCPGQGSGGYTF.

Comment on this clone: The same CDR3 is also encoded by other DNA sequences in this sample. For the CDR3, the DNA is TGTGCCAGTAGGACCGGGACAGGGAGGAACACTGAAGCTTTCTTT. Protein sequence: CASRTGTGRNTEAFF. This chain connects TRBV19 to TRBJ1-1; 9 nucleotides agree with TRBD1. This CDR3 comprises 15 residues. Trimming removed 6 bases from V and 1 base from J; junction bases left unmatched: 6. Germline lookup yields CDR1 LNHDA and CDR2 SQIVND (reference sequence).

The chain carries TRBV6-5 and TRBJ1-5; D not certain. This CDR3 is 13 amino acids long. Germline CDR1 and CDR2: MNHEY and SVGAGI. V lost 8 bases, J lost 3 bases, and 11 bases lay in between. CDR3 in amino acids: CASFTGNNQPQHF. The CDR3 bases are TGTGCCAGCTTCACCGGGAACAATCAGCCCCAGCATTTT.

This clone came up once. The chain links TRBV5-6 to TRBJ1-5, with a tentative D call TRBD1 (5 bases). Germline CDR1 and CDR2: SGHDT and YYEEEE. With 2 bases removed from V and 0 bases from J, the gap between germline ends came to 9 bases. The CDR3 loop spans 15 amino acids. The CDR3 DNA reads as TGTGCCAGCAGCTTAAGGGGTACTAGCAATCAGCCCCAGCATTTT. It yields the protein CASSLRGTSNQPQHF.

This rearrangement joins TRBV7-9 to TRBJ2-7, with TRBD1 identical over 7 bases. This CDR3 is 13 amino acids long. Losses at the gene ends were 5 bases for V and 3 bases for J; bases not matched to a gene: 4. In germline, CDR1 is SEHNR, CDR2 FQNEAQ (reference sequence). CDR3 region: CASSRGQNYEQYF. The CDR3 DNA sequence: TGTGCCAGCAGCAGGGGACAGAACTACGAGCAGTACTTC. The full variable domain, rest sourced from reference TRBV7-9 and TRBJ2-7, is DTGVSQNPRHKITKRGQNVTFRCDPISEHNRLYWYRQTLGQGPEFLTYFQNEAQLEKSRLLSDRFSAERPKGSFSTLEIQRTEQGDSAMYLCASSRGQNYEQYFGPGTRLTVT.

CDR3 DNA: TGTGCCAGCAGCGTATTCGGTTCCCGAGGATCCGGAAACACCATATATTTT. Translating gives CASSVFGSRGSGNTIYF. The chain links TRBV5-4 to TRBJ1-3; D not certain. CDR3 length equals 17 residues. V was clipped by 4 bases and J by 4 bases, with 21 bases between them. Germline CDR1 is SGHNT and CDR2 is YYREEE (reference sequence).

The gene calls are TRBV28 and TRBJ1-6; D not resolved. The CDR3 is made up of 12 amino acids. In germline, CDR1 is MDHEN, CDR2 SYDVKM. Trimming removed 2 bases from V and 11 bases from J, with 7 bases in between. The CDR3 is CASSLMETPLHF. The CDR3 DNA reads TGTGCCAGCAGTTTAATGGAGACACCCCTCCACTTT.

The chain couples TRBV10-2 to TRBJ2-3; 13 bases map to TRBD2. The trim removed 2 bases at V and 3 bases at J, leaving 5 bases unmatched. CDR3 length equals 17 residues. CDR1 WSHSY and CDR2 SAAADI come from the germline V gene. In DNA, the CDR3 is TGCGCCAGCAGTGAGCCCAAACTAGCGGGAGGGACAGATACGCAGTATTTT. It codes for CASSEPKLAGGTDTQYF.

In this sample, this clone turned up a few times. J is TRBJ1-1 and V is TRBV7-9; D is ambiguous. V was cut by 1 base and J by 10 bases, with 13 bases left in between. From germline, CDR1 is SEHNR and CDR2 FQNEAQ (reference sequence). The CDR3 has 13 residues. The CDR3 nucleotides read TGTGCCAGCAGCTTAGGTGACTCGCGGGTAGCTTTCTTT. This gives the protein CASSLGDSRVAFF.

This chain links TRBV28 with TRBJ2-7; perhaps TRBD2 as D (7 bases). Looked up from germline, CDR1 is MDHEN and CDR2 is SYDVKM. This CDR3 comprises 14 residues. V lost 7 bases and J lost 4, with 17 bases in between. CDR3 sequence reads: CASTLGGGRYEQYF. The CDR3, as DNA: TGTGCCAGCACCTTAGGGGGAGGGAGATACGAGCAGTACTTC. The complete variable domain, with remaining parts taken from reference TRBV28 and TRBJ2-7, reads DVKVTQSSRYLVKRTGEKVFLECVQDMDHENMFWYRQDPGLGLRLIYFSYDVKMKEKGDIPEGYSVSREKKERFSLILESASTNQTSMYLCASTLGGGRYEQYFGPGTRLTVT.

V and J are TRBV5-1 and TRBJ2-5; 10 nucleotides agree with TRBD2. J gave up 1 base and V 4 bases, and 7 bases lay outside the gene matches. The germline gives CDR1 SGHRS, CDR2 YFSETQ. The CDR3 consists of 16 residues. CDR3 nucleotides: TGCGCCAGCAGCAAAGGACTAGCGGCGTTCCAAGAGACCCAGTACTTC. Its protein product is CASSKGLAAFQETQYF.

The V and J genes are TRBV5-6 and TRBJ2-5; 8 bases match TRBD1. V gave up 5 bases and J gave up 7 bases; unmatched junction bases: 16. Germline CDR1 reads SGHDT; CDR2 reads YYEEEE. CDR3 length: 16 residues. The CDR3 loop reads CASSSGQGLPQGTQYF. In nucleotides, the CDR3 is TGTGCCAGCAGTAGTGGACAGGGTCTTCCCCAGGGGACCCAGTACTTC.

The J gene is TRBJ1-5, the V gene TRBV21-1; whether TRBD1, the table's D call, matches the DNA was not checked. TRBV21-1 is described as a pseudogene. This CDR3 region has 10 residues. CDR3 coding DNA: TGTGCCACTCACAGCCAGCCCCAGCATTTT. Its translation: CATHSQPQHF.

The rearrangement joins TRBV19 to TRBJ2-3, with 7 bases identical to TRBD2. J was trimmed by 4 bases and V by 2 bases; bases with no gene match: 9. The length of the CDR3 is 16 residues. In germline, CDR1 is LNHDA, CDR2 SQIVND (reference sequence). Written as DNA, the CDR3 is TGTGCCAGTAGTATAAGGGGTGCGGGACTACCAGATACGCAGTATTTT. Translated, it gives CASSIRGAGLPDTQYF.